This T cell receptor (beta chain) derives from a study of cytomegalovirus exposure and HLA in healthy donors. Study-wide points: Other equally common chains were less clonally expanded than HLA-associated TCR beta chains, a later analysis showed. Roughly uniform depth of sequencing across donors was assumed in presence/absence analyses. Later analysis identified a missense DCLRE1C variant that was linked to TCR beta V- and J-gene trimming. Later analysis showed TCR association rates varying by HLA locus, highest for DRB1 and lowest for HLA-C.

Remarks on this clone: Its antigen remains unidentified.

J lost 6 bases, V lost 3 bases, and 4 bases had no gene match. The CDR3 totals 15 residues. Per the germline V gene, CDR1 is KGHSH and CDR2 is LQKENI. PCR amplification relied on 60 Vbeta primers (plus 13 Jbeta primers). TCRdb keeps only in-frame clones here, not all; method: immunoSEQ multiplex PCR. Among more than 95,000 clones, around 82% were seen once, and the ten largest hold more than 1%. The source is a female donor in good health and CMV-seronegative. Input material: PBMCs. The V gene is TRBV18, the J gene TRBJ2-3; 12 bases map to TRBD2. The CDR3 spells CASSPLAGGPDTQYF. In DNA, the CDR3 is TGTGCCAGCTCACCTCTAGCGGGAGGGCCCGATACGCAGTATTTT.